This section outlines one T cell receptor (beta chain) sequence together with its context. Its ends do not fully match the called genes, so a read error is possible. Using a J-beta primer mix together with a sample-barcoded 5' primer, a second PCR was run for about 7 to 12 cycles. TCRdb analysed the 5' RACE reads with MiXCR anew, one entry per CDR3 protein. This sample yields about 750,000 distinct CDR3 sequences, of which 53% are seen a single time; 41% belongs to the top ten. The CDR3 is 14 amino acids. Germline V gene lookup returns CDR1 SGHVS and CDR2 FQNEAQ. This sample is part of a study of blood T cells in healthy people across ages.

Sequencing was carried out using blood. The chain links TRBV7-8 to TRBJ2-5, with D unclear. The sequence was obtained from an elderly man in good health. CDR3 in amino acids: CASSVAVYQETQYF. The CDR3 DNA reads as TGTGCCAGCAGCGTAGCCGTGTACCAAGAGACCCAGTACTTC.